The clone carrying this TCR beta chain appeared a few times. TCRdb reprocessed the RT-PCR reads via MiXCR and lists one record per CDR3 protein. The sample has fewer than 800,000 distinct CDR3 sequences, 13% to 15% seen once; the top ten hold just over 3.5%. Germline V gene sequence: CDR1 SQVTM, CDR2 ANQGSEA. The CDR3 runs 15 residues. Germline trimming cut 0 bases from V and 3 bases from J; bases unmatched to any gene: 3. The V gene is TRBV29-1, the J gene TRBJ1-4, with 8 positions matching TRBD1. Sequencing was carried out using memory CD4+ T cells from blood. The clonotype comes from a female donor in good health, serving as a healthy control. CDR3 residues: CSVEDTGGANEKLFF. DNA for the CDR3: TGCAGCGTTGAAGATACAGGGGGAGCTAATGAAAAACTGTTTTTT.